These 6 T cell receptor beta chains originate from one sample sequenced in a study of cytomegalovirus exposure and HLA in healthy donors. 13 Jbeta primers and 60 Vbeta primers were used for the PCR. The data were produced by immunoSEQ multiplex PCR, yet TCRdb's version contains in-frame clones alone and is incomplete. The sample includes 50,000 to 65,000 clones, roughly 74% of them seen just once. Material for sequencing was PBMCs. These receptors all come from a woman between 35 and 50 years old in good health and CMV-seropositive.

The chain couples TRBV29-1 to TRBJ1-5, with TRBD1 matching over 9 bases. The junction had 3 bases not matched to a gene; V was cut back by 6 bases and J by 3 bases. Germline V lookup: CDR1 SQVTM, CDR2 ANQGSEA. CDR3 size: 13 residues. CDR3 nucleotide sequence: TGCAGCGTGAGACAGGGGGACAATCAGCCCCAGCATTTT. Protein product: CSVRQGDNQPQHF.

The CDR3 loop is CASIRARRGGTEAFF. DNA of the CDR3: TGTGCCAGCATCAGAGCAAGGAGAGGAGGGACTGAAGCTTTCTTT. The chain couples TRBV6-1 to TRBJ1-1; D gene ambiguous. The CDR3 has 15 residues. Per the germline V gene, CDR1 is MNHNS and CDR2 is SASEGT. V lost 7 bases to trimming and J lost 5 bases, with 20 bases between them.

The chain employs TRBV4-2 and TRBJ1-4; 9 nucleotides align to TRBD1. V lost 0 bases and J lost 2; bases outside the gene matches: 13. CDR3 size: 20 residues. Germline CDR1 reads LGHNA; CDR2 reads YNFKEQ. CDR3: CASSQEPTTGGFNTNEKLFF. CDR3 sequence (DNA): TGTGCCAGCAGCCAAGAGCCGACTACAGGGGGCTTTAATACTAATGAAAAACTGTTTTTT.

The rearrangement links TRBV2 to TRBJ1-5; TRBD1 aligns across 8 bases. Germline V gene lookup returns CDR1 SNHLY and CDR2 FYNNEI. Losses at the gene ends were 7 bases for V and 7 bases for J; bases not matched to a gene: 6. The CDR3 loop spans 13 amino acids. CDR3 DNA: TGTGCCAGCAATGACAGGGGAGGGCAGCCCCAGCATTTT. It yields the protein CASNDRGGQPQHF. The whole variable domain, remainder taken from reference TRBV2 and TRBJ1-5, is EPEVTQTPSHQVTQMGQEVILRCVPISNHLYFYWYRQILGQKVEFLVSFYNNEISEKSEIFDDQFSVERPDGSNFTLKIRSTKLEDSAMYFCASNDRGGQPQHFGDGTRLSIL.

The rearrangement links TRBV6-5 to TRBJ1-3, with TRBD1 as a possible D gene (5 bases). Germline values: CDR1 MNHEY, CDR2 SVGAGI. The CDR3 is 13 residues long. The ends were cut back, 6 bases at V and 2 bases at J, with 8 bases in the middle. Here the CDR3 reads CASRAGAGNTIYF. The CDR3 DNA is TGTGCCAGCAGGGCGGGGGCTGGAAACACCATATATTTT.

The chain combines TRBV5-6 with TRBJ2-1; 9 bases fit TRBD2. Trimming cost V 0 bases and J 8 bases; bases outside gene matches: 12. Germline V gene data show CDR1 as SGHDT and CDR2 as YYEEEE. This CDR3 has 17 residues. The CDR3: CASSLGIGGGAWDEQFF. The CDR3 DNA reads as TGTGCCAGCAGCTTGGGTATCGGCGGGGGGGCCTGGGATGAGCAGTTCTTC.